A selection of T cell receptor beta chains follows, all from one sample in a study of shared clonotypes between healthy human individuals. Here immunoSEQ multiplex PCR was the method, and the copy in TCRdb shows in-frame clones only, minus some. The sample yields some 2.1 million clones, over 85% seen once. The sample was naive CD8+ T cells sorted from blood. These receptors were obtained from a man aged 18 to 30 in good health. CDR3s include the opening cysteine and the closing phenylalanine or tryptophan. Fields, in order: clone size, D gene, J gene, V gene, CDR3 DNA, CDR3 protein. D genes are given only for firm matches. The size of a clone is reported for some rows only, either as once, few or many, or as a class for expanded clones.

abundance: .; d_gene: TRBD2; j_gene: TRBJ2-7; v_gene: TRBV5-6; CDR3nt: TGTGCCAGCAGCGGGAGGGGAACGGGTTACTACGAGCAGTACTTC; CDR3aa: CASSGRGTGYYEQYF
abundance: once; d_gene: TRBD1; j_gene: TRBJ2-7; v_gene: TRBV25-1; CDR3nt: TGTGCCAGCAGTACTCGGACAGGGTTCTACGAGCAGTACTTC; CDR3aa: CASSTRTGFYEQYF
abundance: .; d_gene: TRBD1; j_gene: TRBJ2-2; v_gene: TRBV9; CDR3nt: TGTGCCAGCAGCGTAGATGGACAGGGGGCAGGGGAGCTGTTTTTT; CDR3aa: CASSVDGQGAGELFF
abundance: .; d_gene: .; j_gene: TRBJ1-4; v_gene: TRBV25-1; CDR3nt: TGTGCCAGCAGTGAACTGGGATTAGGTGAAAAACTGTTTTTT; CDR3aa: CASSELGLGEKLFF
abundance: .; d_gene: .; j_gene: TRBJ1-5; v_gene: TRBV4-1; CDR3nt: TGCGCCAGCAGCTCGAACGGAAGGGGGTCGCGGGATCAGCCCCAGCATTTT; CDR3aa: CASSSNGRGSRDQPQHF
abundance: .; d_gene: TRBD2; j_gene: TRBJ2-1; v_gene: TRBV4-3; CDR3nt: TGCGCCAGCAGCCAAGCTGTAGCGGGAGGACCCTACAATGAGCAGTTCTTC; CDR3aa: CASSQAVAGGPYNEQFF
abundance: once; d_gene: TRBD1; j_gene: TRBJ2-1; v_gene: TRBV6-5; CDR3nt: TGTGCCAGCAGTTACGATTTGGGACAGGTAAATGAGCAGTTCTTC; CDR3aa: CASSYDLGQVNEQFF
abundance: once; d_gene: .; j_gene: TRBJ2-5; v_gene: TRBV5-4; CDR3nt: TGTGCCAGCAGGGGGGGTCCTGGGGTCGGAGAGACCCAGTACTTC; CDR3aa: CASRGGPGVGETQYF
abundance: .; d_gene: .; j_gene: TRBJ1-4; v_gene: TRBV14; CDR3nt: TGTGCCAGCAGCCAAGATGGGGAGGGAGAGGATGAAAAACTGTTTTTT; CDR3aa: CASSQDGEGEDEKLFF
abundance: .; d_gene: .; j_gene: TRBJ1-2; v_gene: TRBV6-5; CDR3nt: TGTGCCAGCAGTTCGGGAGGGGGCTACACCTTC; CDR3aa: CASSSGGGYTF
abundance: .; d_gene: .; j_gene: TRBJ2-1; v_gene: TRBV28; CDR3nt: TGTGCCACCGAGGGGGGGCAGAATGAGCAGTTCTTC; CDR3aa: CATEGGQNEQFF
abundance: .; d_gene: .; j_gene: TRBJ1-3; v_gene: TRBV28; CDR3nt: TGTGCCAGCAGTTTATTATTGGGAGGGGTGACGGAAGGTGGAAACACCATATATTTT; CDR3aa: CASSLLLGGVTEGGNTIYF
abundance: .; d_gene: TRBD1; j_gene: TRBJ2-7; v_gene: TRBV11-2; CDR3nt: TGTGCCAGCAGTGCTCTTCCGGGACAGGACTCCTACGAGCAGTACTTC; CDR3aa: CASSALPGQDSYEQYF
abundance: .; d_gene: .; j_gene: TRBJ1-1; v_gene: TRBV13; CDR3nt: TGTGCCAGCAGCTTATCTACAGAGAACACTGAAGCTTTCTTT; CDR3aa: CASSLSTENTEAFF
abundance: .; d_gene: .; j_gene: TRBJ1-4; v_gene: TRBV11-2; CDR3nt: TGTGCCAGCAGCTCCTATGGGGCAACTAATGAAAAACTGTTTTTT; CDR3aa: CASSSYGATNEKLFF
abundance: .; d_gene: TRBD1; j_gene: TRBJ2-7; v_gene: TRBV5-3; CDR3nt: TGTGCCAGAAGCCCGGACAGGGTGGTCTACGAGCAGTACTTC; CDR3aa: CARSPDRVVYEQYF
abundance: .; d_gene: TRBD2; j_gene: TRBJ2-1; v_gene: TRBV7-2; CDR3nt: TGTGCCAGCAGCATGGGACTAGCAACCTGGGATGAGCAGTTCTTC; CDR3aa: CASSMGLATWDEQFF
abundance: .; d_gene: .; j_gene: TRBJ2-2; v_gene: TRBV7-6; CDR3nt: TGTGCCAGCAGCTTAAACTCTAACACCGGGGAGCTGTTTTTT; CDR3aa: CASSLNSNTGELFF
abundance: .; d_gene: TRBD1; j_gene: TRBJ1-2; v_gene: TRBV29-1; CDR3nt: TGCAGCGCCAGGGGGCTTGACTATGGCTACACCTTC; CDR3aa: CSARGLDYGYTF
abundance: .; d_gene: TRBD1; j_gene: TRBJ1-5; v_gene: TRBV5-8; CDR3nt: TGTGCCAGCAGCTTGACTCCAGGGGGCTCAAACAATCAGCCCCAGCATTTT; CDR3aa: CASSLTPGGSNNQPQHF
abundance: .; d_gene: .; j_gene: TRBJ1-2; v_gene: TRBV7-9; CDR3nt: TGTGCCAGCAGCTCCCTCTATGGCTACACCTTC; CDR3aa: CASSSLYGYTF
abundance: .; d_gene: .; j_gene: TRBJ1-1; v_gene: TRBV27; CDR3nt: TGTGCCAGCAGTTTTATCGGGGACGCTGAAGCTTTCTTT; CDR3aa: CASSFIGDAEAFF
abundance: .; d_gene: .; j_gene: TRBJ2-2; v_gene: TRBV5-3; CDR3nt: TGTGCCAGAAGCTCGACCGGGACATCGGCTTCCGGGGAGCTGTTTTTT; CDR3aa: CARSSTGTSASGELFF
abundance: .; d_gene: TRBD1; j_gene: TRBJ2-7; v_gene: TRBV7-8; CDR3nt: TGTGCCAGCAGCTTACCGGGACAGGGGGCGGTTGCCTACGAGCAGTACTTC; CDR3aa: CASSLPGQGAVAYEQYF
abundance: .; d_gene: .; j_gene: TRBJ2-7; v_gene: TRBV5-4; CDR3nt: TGTGCCAGCAGCTTGGGATGGGGCTCCTACGAGCAGTACTTC; CDR3aa: CASSLGWGSYEQYF
abundance: .; d_gene: .; j_gene: TRBJ1-1; v_gene: TRBV14; CDR3nt: TGTGCCAGCAGCCAGACAGACAGGTCGACTGAAGCTTTCTTT; CDR3aa: CASSQTDRSTEAFF